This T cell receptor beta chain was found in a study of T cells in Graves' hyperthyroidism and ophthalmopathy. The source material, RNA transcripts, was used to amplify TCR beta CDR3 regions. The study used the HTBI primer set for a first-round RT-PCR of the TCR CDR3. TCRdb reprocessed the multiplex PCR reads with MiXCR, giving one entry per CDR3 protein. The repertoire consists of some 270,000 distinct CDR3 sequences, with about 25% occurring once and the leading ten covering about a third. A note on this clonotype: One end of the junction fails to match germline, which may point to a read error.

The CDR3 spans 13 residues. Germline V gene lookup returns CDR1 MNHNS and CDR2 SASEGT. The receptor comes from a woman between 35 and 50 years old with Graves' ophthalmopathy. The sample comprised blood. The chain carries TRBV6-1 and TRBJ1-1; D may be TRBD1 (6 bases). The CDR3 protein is CASGAGGRTEACF. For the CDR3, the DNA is TGTGCCAGCGGCGCTGGGGGGCGTACTGAAGCTTGCTTT.